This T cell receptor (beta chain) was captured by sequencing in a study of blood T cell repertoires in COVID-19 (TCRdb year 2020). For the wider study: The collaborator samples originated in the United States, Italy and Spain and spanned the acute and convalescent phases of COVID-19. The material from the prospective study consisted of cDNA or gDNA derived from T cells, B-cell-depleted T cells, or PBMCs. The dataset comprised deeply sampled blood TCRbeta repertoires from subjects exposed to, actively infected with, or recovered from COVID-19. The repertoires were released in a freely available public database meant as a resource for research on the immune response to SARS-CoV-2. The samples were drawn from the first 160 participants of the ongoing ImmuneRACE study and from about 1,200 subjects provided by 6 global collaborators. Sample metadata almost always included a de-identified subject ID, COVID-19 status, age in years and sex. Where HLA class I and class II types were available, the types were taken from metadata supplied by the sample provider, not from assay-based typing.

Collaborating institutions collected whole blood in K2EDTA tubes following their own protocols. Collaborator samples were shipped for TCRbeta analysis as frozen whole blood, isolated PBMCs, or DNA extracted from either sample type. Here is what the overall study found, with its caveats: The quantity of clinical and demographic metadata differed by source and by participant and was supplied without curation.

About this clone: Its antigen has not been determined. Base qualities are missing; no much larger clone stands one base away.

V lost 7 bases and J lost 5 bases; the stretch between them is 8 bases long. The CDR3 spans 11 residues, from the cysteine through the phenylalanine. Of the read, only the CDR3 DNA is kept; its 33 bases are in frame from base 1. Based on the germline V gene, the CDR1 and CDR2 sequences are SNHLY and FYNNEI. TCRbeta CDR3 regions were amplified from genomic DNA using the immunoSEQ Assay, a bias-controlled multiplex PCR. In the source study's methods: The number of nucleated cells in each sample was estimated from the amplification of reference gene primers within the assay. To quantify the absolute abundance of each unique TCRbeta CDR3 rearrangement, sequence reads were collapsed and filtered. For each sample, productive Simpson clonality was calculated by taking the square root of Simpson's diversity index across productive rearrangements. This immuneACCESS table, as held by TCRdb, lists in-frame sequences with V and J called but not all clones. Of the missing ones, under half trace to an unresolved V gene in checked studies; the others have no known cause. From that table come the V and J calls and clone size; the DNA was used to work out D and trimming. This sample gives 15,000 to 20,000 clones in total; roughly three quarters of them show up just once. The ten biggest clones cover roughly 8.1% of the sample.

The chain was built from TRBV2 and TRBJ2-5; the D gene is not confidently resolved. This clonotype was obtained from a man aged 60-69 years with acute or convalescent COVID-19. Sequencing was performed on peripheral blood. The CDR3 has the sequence CASIREETQYF. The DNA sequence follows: TGTGCCAGCATAAGAGAGGAGACCCAGTACTTC.